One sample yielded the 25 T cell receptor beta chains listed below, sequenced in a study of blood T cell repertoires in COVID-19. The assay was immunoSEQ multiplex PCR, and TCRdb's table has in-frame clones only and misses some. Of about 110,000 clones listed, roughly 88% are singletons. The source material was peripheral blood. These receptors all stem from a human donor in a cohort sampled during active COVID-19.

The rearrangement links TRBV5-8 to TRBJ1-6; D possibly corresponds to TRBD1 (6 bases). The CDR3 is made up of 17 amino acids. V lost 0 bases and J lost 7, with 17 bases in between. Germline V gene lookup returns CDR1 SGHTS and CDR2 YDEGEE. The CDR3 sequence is CASSLASPGQMNSPLHF. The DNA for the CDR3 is TGTGCCAGCAGCTTGGCGAGCCCCGGACAGATGAATTCACCCCTCCACTTT. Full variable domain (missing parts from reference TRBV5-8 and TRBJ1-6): EAGVTQSPTHLIKTRGQQATLRCSPISGHTSVYWYQQALGLGLQFLLWYDEGEERNRGNFPPRFSGRQFPNYSSELNVNALELEDSALYLCASSLASPGQMNSPLHFGNGTRLTVT.

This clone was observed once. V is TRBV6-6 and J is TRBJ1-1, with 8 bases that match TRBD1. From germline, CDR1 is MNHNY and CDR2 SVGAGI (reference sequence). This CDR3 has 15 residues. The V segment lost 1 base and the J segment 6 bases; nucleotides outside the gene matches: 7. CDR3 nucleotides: TGTGCCAGCAGTTACTGGGACAGGTCGAGTCCTGAAGCTTTCTTT. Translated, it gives CASSYWDRSSPEAFF.

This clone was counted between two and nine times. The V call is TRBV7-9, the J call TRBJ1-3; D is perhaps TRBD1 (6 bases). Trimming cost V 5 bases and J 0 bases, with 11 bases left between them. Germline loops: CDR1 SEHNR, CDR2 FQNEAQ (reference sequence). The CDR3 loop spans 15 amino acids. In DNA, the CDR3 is TGTGCCAGCAGCCCCACAGGGAACTCTGGAAACACCATATATTTT. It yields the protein CASSPTGNSGNTIYF.

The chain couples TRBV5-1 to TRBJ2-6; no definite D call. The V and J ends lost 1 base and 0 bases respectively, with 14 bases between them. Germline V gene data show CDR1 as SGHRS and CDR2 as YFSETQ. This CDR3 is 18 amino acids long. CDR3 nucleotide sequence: TGCGCCAGCAGCTTGACTACCGACGGCTACTCTGGGGCCAACGTCCTGACTTTC. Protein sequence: CASSLTTDGYSGANVLTF.

The CDR3 is CASSYPPGQETEAFF. The CDR3, as DNA: TGTGCCAGCAGTTACCCTCCGGGACAGGAGACTGAAGCTTTCTTT. The chain is built from TRBV6-6 and TRBJ1-1; TRBD1 matches 8 bases. The junction had 7 bases not matched to a gene; V was cut back by 2 bases and J by 5 bases. In germline, CDR1 is MNHNY, CDR2 SVGAGI (reference sequence). The CDR3 contains 15 residues.

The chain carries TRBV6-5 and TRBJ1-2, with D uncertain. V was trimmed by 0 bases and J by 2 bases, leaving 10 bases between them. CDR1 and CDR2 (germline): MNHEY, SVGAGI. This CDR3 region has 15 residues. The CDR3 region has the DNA TGTGCCAGCAGTTACTCGCACATCGGGAACTATGGCTACACCTTC. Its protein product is CASSYSHIGNYGYTF.

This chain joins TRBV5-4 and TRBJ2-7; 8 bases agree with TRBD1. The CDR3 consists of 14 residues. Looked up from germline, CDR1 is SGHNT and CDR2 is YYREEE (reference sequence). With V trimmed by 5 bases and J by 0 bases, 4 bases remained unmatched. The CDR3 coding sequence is TGTGCCAGCAGTTCTACAGGGGGCTCCTACGAGCAGTACTTC. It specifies CASSSTGGSYEQYF.

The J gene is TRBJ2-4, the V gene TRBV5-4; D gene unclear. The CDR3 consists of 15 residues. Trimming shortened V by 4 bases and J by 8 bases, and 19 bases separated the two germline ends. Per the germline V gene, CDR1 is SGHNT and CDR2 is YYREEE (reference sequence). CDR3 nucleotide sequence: TGTGCCAGCAGCCCCGCGGCGGCGCGTAAGGACATTCAGTACTTC. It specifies CASSPAAARKDIQYF.

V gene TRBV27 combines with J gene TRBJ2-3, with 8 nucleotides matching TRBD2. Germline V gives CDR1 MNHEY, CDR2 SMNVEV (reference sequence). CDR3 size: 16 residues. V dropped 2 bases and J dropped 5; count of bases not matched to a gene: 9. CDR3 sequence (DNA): TGTGCCAGCAGTTTACAACGGGGGGGCCGGGGAGATACGCAGTATTTT. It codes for CASSLQRGGRGDTQYF.

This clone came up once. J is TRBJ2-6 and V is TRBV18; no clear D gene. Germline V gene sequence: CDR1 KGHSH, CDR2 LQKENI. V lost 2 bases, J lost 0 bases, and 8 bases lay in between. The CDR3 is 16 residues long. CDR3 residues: CASSPVEYSGANVLTF. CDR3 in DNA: TGTGCCAGCTCACCAGTCGAGTACTCTGGGGCCAACGTCCTGACTTTC.

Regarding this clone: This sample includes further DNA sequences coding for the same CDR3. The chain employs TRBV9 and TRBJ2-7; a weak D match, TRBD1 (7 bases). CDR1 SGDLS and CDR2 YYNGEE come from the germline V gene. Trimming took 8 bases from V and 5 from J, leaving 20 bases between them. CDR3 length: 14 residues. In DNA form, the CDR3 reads TGTGCCAGTAGCCCACGACAGGGAGGACACGAGCAGTACTTC. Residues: CASSPRQGGHEQYF. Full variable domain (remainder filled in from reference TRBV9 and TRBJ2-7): DSGVTQTPKHLITATGQRVTLRCSPRSGDLSVYWYQQSLDQGLQFLIQYYNGEERAKGNILERFSAQQFPDLHSELNLSSLELGDSALYFCASSPRQGGHEQYFGPGTRLTVT.

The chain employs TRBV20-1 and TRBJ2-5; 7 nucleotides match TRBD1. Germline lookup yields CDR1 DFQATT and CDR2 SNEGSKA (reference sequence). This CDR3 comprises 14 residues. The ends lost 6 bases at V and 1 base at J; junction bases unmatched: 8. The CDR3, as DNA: TGCAGTGCGAGTATGACAGGGATCCAAGAGACCCAGTACTTC. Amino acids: CSASMTGIQETQYF.

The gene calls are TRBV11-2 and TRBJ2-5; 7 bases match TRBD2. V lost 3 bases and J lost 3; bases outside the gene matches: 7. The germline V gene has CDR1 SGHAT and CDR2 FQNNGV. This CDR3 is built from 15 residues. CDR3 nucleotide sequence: TGTGCCAGCAGCTTTCCCCCCGGGGGGAAAGAGACCCAGTACTTC. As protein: CASSFPPGGKETQYF.

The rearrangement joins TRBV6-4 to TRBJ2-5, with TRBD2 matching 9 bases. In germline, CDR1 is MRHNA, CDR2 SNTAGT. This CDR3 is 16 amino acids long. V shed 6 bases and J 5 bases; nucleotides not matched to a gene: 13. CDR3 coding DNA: TGTGCCAGCAGCGCGGTGGCGGGGGGGCCGGTGGAGACCCAGTACTTC. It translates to CASSAVAGGPVETQYF.

CDR3 DNA sequence: TGTGCCAGTAGTCAAAAAAACGGGGCTAACTATGGCTACACCTTC. It encodes CASSQKNGANYGYTF. The chain recombines TRBV19 with TRBJ1-2; D remains unclear. The V end was cut by 5 bases, the J end by 0 bases, with 13 bases between. Per the germline V gene, CDR1 is LNHDA and CDR2 is SQIVND (reference sequence). The CDR3 extends over 15 amino acids.

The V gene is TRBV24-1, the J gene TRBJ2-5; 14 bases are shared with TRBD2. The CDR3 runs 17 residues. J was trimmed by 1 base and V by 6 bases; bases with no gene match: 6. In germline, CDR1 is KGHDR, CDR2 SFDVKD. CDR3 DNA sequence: TGTGCCACCAGTCCTCGGACTAGCGGGAGGACCCAAGAGACCCAGTACTTC. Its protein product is CATSPRTSGRTQETQYF.

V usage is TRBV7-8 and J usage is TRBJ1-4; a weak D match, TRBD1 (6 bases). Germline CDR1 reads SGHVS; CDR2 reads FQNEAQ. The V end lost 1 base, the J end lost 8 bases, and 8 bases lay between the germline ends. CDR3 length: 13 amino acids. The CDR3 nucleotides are TGTGCCAGCAGCTTAGACAGGGTAGAAAAACTGTTTTTT. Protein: CASSLDRVEKLFF.

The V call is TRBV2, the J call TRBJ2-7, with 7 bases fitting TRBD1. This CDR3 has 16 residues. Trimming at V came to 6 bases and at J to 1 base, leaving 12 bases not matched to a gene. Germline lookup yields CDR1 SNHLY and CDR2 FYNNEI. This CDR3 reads CASSDWDSTNSYEQYF. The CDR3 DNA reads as TGTGCCAGCAGCGACTGGGACAGCACGAATTCCTACGAGCAGTACTTC.

This CDR3 reads CASSVVGSGSVVGELFF. In nucleotides, the CDR3 is TGTGCCAGCAGCGTAGTAGGTAGCGGGAGTGTTGTCGGGGAGCTGTTTTTT. This chain uses TRBV9 with TRBJ2-2; 9 nucleotides line up with TRBD2. The ends lost 0 bases at V and 7 bases at J; junction bases unmatched: 10. The CDR3 spans 17 residues. From germline, CDR1 is SGDLS and CDR2 YYNGEE.

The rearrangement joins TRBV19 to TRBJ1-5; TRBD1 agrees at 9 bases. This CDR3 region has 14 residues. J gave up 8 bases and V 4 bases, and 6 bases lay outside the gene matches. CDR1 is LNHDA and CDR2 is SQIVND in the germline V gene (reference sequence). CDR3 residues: CASSTDRGAEPQHF. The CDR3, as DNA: TGTGCCAGTAGTACGGACAGGGGTGCTGAGCCCCAGCATTTT.

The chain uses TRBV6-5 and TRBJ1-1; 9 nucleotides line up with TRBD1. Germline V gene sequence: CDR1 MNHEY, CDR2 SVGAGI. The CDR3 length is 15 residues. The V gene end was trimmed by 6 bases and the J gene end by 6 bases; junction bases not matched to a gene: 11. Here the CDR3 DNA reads TGTGCCAGCAGAGCCGGGGGGACAGGGACCGCTGAAGCTTTCTTT. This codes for CASRAGGTGTAEAFF.

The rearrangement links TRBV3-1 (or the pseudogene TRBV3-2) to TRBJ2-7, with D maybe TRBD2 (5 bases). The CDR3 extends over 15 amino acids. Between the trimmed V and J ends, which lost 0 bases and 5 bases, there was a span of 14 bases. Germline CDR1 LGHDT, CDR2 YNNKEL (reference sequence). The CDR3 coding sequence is TGTGCCAGCAGCCAAGAGGAGTCTAGCAGGAACGAGCAGTACTTC. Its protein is CASSQEESSRNEQYF.

Here the CDR3 DNA reads TGTGCCAGCAGCTTAGGGTCGGGAAATGAAGCTTTCTTT. The encoded protein is CASSLGSGNEAFF. The chain has TRBV11-2 and TRBJ1-1; D gene ambiguous. The germline V gene has CDR1 SGHAT and CDR2 FQNNGV. The CDR3 totals 13 residues. V lost 1 base to trimming and J lost 7 bases, with 10 bases between them. The full variable domain, its missing parts supplied by reference TRBV11-2 and TRBJ1-1, is EAGVAQSPRYKIIEKRQSVAFWCNPISGHATLYWYQQILGQGPKLLIQFQNNGVVDDSQLPKDRFSAERLKGVDSTLKIQPAKLEDSAVYLCASSLGSGNEAFFGQGTRLTVV.

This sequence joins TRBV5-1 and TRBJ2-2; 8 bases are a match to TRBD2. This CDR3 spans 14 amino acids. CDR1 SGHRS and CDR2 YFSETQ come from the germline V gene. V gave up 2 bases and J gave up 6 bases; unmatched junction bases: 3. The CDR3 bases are TGCGCCAGCAGCTTACAGCGGGAGTCCGGGGAGCTGTTTTTT. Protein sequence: CASSLQRESGELFF.

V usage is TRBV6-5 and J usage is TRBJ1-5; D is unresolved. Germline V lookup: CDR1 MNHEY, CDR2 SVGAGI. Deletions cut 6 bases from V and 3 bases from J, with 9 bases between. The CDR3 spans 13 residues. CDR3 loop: CASSPEYNQPQHF. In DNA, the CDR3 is TGTGCCAGCAGCCCCGAGTACAATCAGCCCCAGCATTTT.